This entry concerns a single T cell receptor (beta chain). This clone was observed a handful of times. This clone's antigen is unknown. Per-base qualities were not stored, and no clone one base away is much larger. This sample was taken from a study of metastatic and nonmetastatic thyroid tumors (dated by TCRdb to 2020 to 2022). Concerning the study at large: For patients with malignant and with benign thyroid disease, the researchers compared repertoires between peripheral blood samples and tumor or nodule tissue samples.

Before undergoing thyroid surgery, none of the patients had been given any kind of treatment. Using T-cell receptor beta sequencing, the study looked back at clinical samples from patients collected from the early 2010s to the late 2010s. Findings and caveats that apply to the study as a whole: In both blood and tumor samples, malignant tumors were reported to have significantly higher TCR beta diversity than benign nodules.

The library relied on PCR. Reads for this sample came from an Illumina HiSeq 4000. The TCR beta-chain CDR3 region of each patient was profiled by high-throughput sequencing. On the study's bioinformatics: A classifier to discriminate distant-metastatic papillary thyroid cancer patients was built from CDR3 differences across clinicopathological groups. The Shannon index was used to measure repertoire diversity, and the Morisita-Horn index was used to measure how similar tumor and blood repertoires were. In TCRdb, the public reads were trimmed at Q25 with fastp and aligned with MiXCR, with productive beta chains retained. The V and J calls come from TCRdb's annotation, not from the publication. Counted in this sample were some 37,000 clones; about half of them appeared once. Together, the top ten hold roughly a quarter of the sample. The specimen was tumor tissue. The receptor's source is a male donor with papillary thyroid cancer or a benign thyroid nodule (not recorded which). Some clones in this sample may be carry-over from other donors' samples.

CDR3 reads: CASSLRLNQPQHF. Here is the DNA: TGTGCCAGCAGTTTGAGGCTCAATCAGCCCCAGCATTTT. The chain employs TRBV27 and TRBJ1-5; no D segment can be confidently identified. The CDR3 covers 13 residues, taking in both the cysteine and the phenylalanine. The DNA shown is the 39-base CDR3, in frame from base 1. CDR1 MNHEY and CDR2 SMNVEV are derived from the germline V gene (reference sequence). The V and J ends are trimmed by 3 bases and 3 bases, leaving 6 bases between them.